This TCR beta chain comes out of a study of identical twins. V was shortened by 6 bases and J by 0 bases, with 15 bases between the two germline ends. This CDR3 region has 16 residues. CDR1 is MDHEN and CDR2 is SYDVKM in the germline V gene. Each CDR3 protein gets one entry after TCRdb re-called the 5' RACE reads with MiXCR. The profile shows a few hundred thousand distinct CDR3 sequences, more than 9% of them singletons. Study results and limitations: Compared with unrelated sharing, twin-shared out-of-frame alpha sequences had more low-probability sequences. Fewer insertions characterized abundant cord blood beta clonotypes, whereas memory repertoires showed none.

For this clonotype: No antigen is known for it.

This sample was also put to use in a study of yellow fever vaccine responses in identical twins.

Sequenced: PBMCs. This TCR was sampled from a woman between 18 and 29 years old in good health. This chain links TRBV28 with TRBJ2-1; perhaps TRBD2 as D (6 bases). CDR3 amino acids: CASRNRDLLSYNEQFF. The CDR3 region has the DNA TGTGCCAGCAGGAACCGGGACTTACTCTCCTACAATGAGCAGTTCTTC.